The 24 T cell receptor beta chains below come from one sample, sequenced in a study of shared clonotypes between healthy human individuals. Selected positively for CCR7 and CD45RO-negative, naive CD8 cells excluded terminally differentiated effector memory CD45RA+ cells. Generated by immunoSEQ multiplex PCR, the TCRdb table keeps only in-frame clones and is missing some. The sample carries around 560,000 clones, roughly 96% recorded once. Sequenced material: naive CD8+ T cells sorted from blood. The receptors here all came from a woman in her twenties or thirties in good health.

This clone was seen once. In DNA, the CDR3 is TGTGCCAGCAGTTTAGGGCCGGAGCGCGCGCAGTACTTC. Its protein product is CASSLGPERAQYF. The chain combines TRBV28 with TRBJ2-7; unclear D gene. This CDR3 spans 13 amino acids. The germline V gene has CDR1 MDHEN and CDR2 SYDVKM. The V and J ends lost 2 bases and 9 bases respectively, with 14 bases between them.

This clone was picked up a small number of times. V usage is TRBV28 and J usage is TRBJ1-5; D is unclear. The germline CDR1 and CDR2 sequences are MDHEN and SYDVKM. The CDR3 loop spans 13 amino acids. Trimming took 3 bases from V and 4 from J, leaving 7 bases between them. In DNA form, the CDR3 reads TGTGCCAGCAGTTTGATCAGTAATCAGCCCCAGCATTTT. Its protein product is CASSLISNQPQHF.

This CDR3 is CASNWGIRTDTQYF. For the CDR3, the DNA is TGTGCCAGCAACTGGGGGATTCGCACAGATACGCAGTATTTT. The J gene is TRBJ2-3, the V gene TRBV28; either TRBD1 or TRBD2 may supply D (5 bases each). The germline gives CDR1 MDHEN, CDR2 SYDVKM. There are 14 residues in the CDR3. Trimming took off 7 bases at V and 1 base at J, with 12 bases between the two ends.

This clone occurred a few times. This chain's CDR3 is CASSFGSQPQHF. The DNA of the CDR3 is TGTGCCAGCAGCTTCGGCAGTCAGCCCCAGCATTTT. This chain uses TRBV7-9 with TRBJ1-5; D gene uncertain. Germline CDR1 reads SEHNR; CDR2 reads FQNEAQ (reference sequence). The CDR3 is 12 residues long. The V end was cut by 3 bases, the J end by 6 bases, with 6 bases between.

The chain has TRBV25-1 and TRBJ1-3; TRBD1 might be the D (5 bases). V was shortened by 2 bases and J by 0 bases, with 11 bases between the two germline ends. Germline V gene data show CDR1 as MGHDK and CDR2 as SYGVNS. The CDR3 runs 16 residues. This CDR3 reads CASSEDDSYSGNTIYF. In nucleotides, the CDR3 is TGTGCCAGCAGTGAAGACGACAGCTACTCTGGAAACACCATATATTTT.

The chain carries TRBV10-1 and TRBJ1-1; weak D call: TRBD1 (5 bases). V lost 3 bases, J lost 4 bases, and 12 bases lay in between. The germline gives CDR1 WNHNN, CDR2 SYGVQD (reference sequence). The CDR3 runs 14 residues. As DNA, the CDR3 is TGCGCCAGCAGTGATCTAGGGGCTGGCACTGAAGCTTTCTTT. It translates to CASSDLGAGTEAFF.

This sequence joins TRBV5-6 and TRBJ2-5, with 8 bases matching TRBD2. The CDR3 is made up of 15 amino acids. V gave up 1 base and J gave up 2 bases; unmatched junction bases: 4. Germline V gene sequence: CDR1 SGHDT, CDR2 YYEEEE. CDR3 nucleotides: TGTGCCAGCAGCTTGAGCGGGAGACGGCAAGAGACCCAGTACTTC. This codes for CASSLSGRRQETQYF.

Comment on this clone: Within the sample, other DNA sequences also encode this same CDR3. The V call is TRBV28, the J call TRBJ1-1; unclear D gene. This CDR3 has 12 amino acids. Per the germline V gene, CDR1 is MDHEN and CDR2 is SYDVKM. Trimming removed 6 bases at V and 0 bases at J, with 5 bases between. The CDR3 DNA follows: TGTGCCAGCAGGCTGATGAACACTGAAGCTTTCTTT. This sequence encodes CASRLMNTEAFF.

This clone has just one count. The chain has TRBV4-1 and TRBJ2-3, with D possibly matching TRBD2 (5 bases). CDR3 length: 16 residues. Trimming shortened V by 2 bases and J by 1 base, and 13 bases separated the two germline ends. Germline V CDR1 and CDR2: MGHRA, YSYEKL. CDR3 in DNA: TGCGCCAGCAGCCAATTAGGCGGGCTGCGCACAGATACGCAGTATTTT. The encoded protein is CASSQLGGLRTDTQYF.

The chain carries TRBV19 and TRBJ1-2; 9 bases are a match to TRBD1. CDR1 is LNHDA and CDR2 is SQIVND in the germline V gene (reference sequence). J gave up 4 bases and V 7 bases, and 19 bases lay outside the gene matches. The length of the CDR3 is 18 residues. CDR3 bases: TGTGCCAGTACTAGAGATCGGACAGGGGCCCCATCGACCTATGGCTACACCTTC. Amino acid sequence: CASTRDRTGAPSTYGYTF.

The gene calls are TRBV27 and TRBJ2-7; D may be TRBD2 (5 bases). Per germline, CDR1 MNHEY and CDR2 SMNVEV (reference sequence). Deletions cut 5 bases from V and 7 bases from J, with 24 bases between. The CDR3 has 16 residues. The CDR3 region has the DNA TGTGCCAGCAGTAGCAACAACCGGGATCAAGGTAGGGAGCAGTACTTC. This gives the protein CASSSNNRDQGREQYF.

The genes are TRBV6-6 and TRBJ1-2; D remains ambiguous. Trimming removed 0 bases from V and 6 bases from J, with 14 bases in between. Per the germline V gene, CDR1 is MNHNY and CDR2 is SVGAGI (reference sequence). The CDR3 loop spans 15 amino acids. The CDR3 nucleotides are TGTGCCAGCAGTTACTCATCCGACGGGAGGGATGGCTACACCTTC. This encodes CASSYSSDGRDGYTF.

This clone was seen just once. This chain joins TRBV4-1 and TRBJ1-5; D possibly corresponds to TRBD1 (6 bases). Trimming took 4 bases from V and 4 from J, leaving 17 bases between them. The CDR3 has 16 amino acids. Germline V gene lookup returns CDR1 MGHRA and CDR2 YSYEKL. The CDR3 nucleotides read TGCGCCAGCAGCCTATGGTGGACAGACCCAAATCAGCCCCAGCATTTT. Translating gives CASSLWWTDPNQPQHF.

In DNA form, the CDR3 reads TGTGCCAGCAGTGAATGGGAGCGGGATAGTTACAATGAGCAGTTCTTC. It specifies CASSEWERDSYNEQFF. The chain uses TRBV2 and TRBJ2-1, with 7 nucleotides matching TRBD2. J was trimmed by 4 bases and V by 2 bases; bases with no gene match: 8. The CDR3 runs to 16 residues. Germline V gene lookup returns CDR1 SNHLY and CDR2 FYNNEI.

V gene TRBV28 combines with J gene TRBJ1-5, with D unclear. Germline CDR1 reads MDHEN; CDR2 reads SYDVKM. The CDR3 extends over 16 amino acids. Trimming cost V 6 bases and J 0 bases, with 15 bases left between them. The CDR3 region is CASSQDGPYSNQPQHF. In DNA, the CDR3 is TGTGCCAGCAGCCAGGACGGACCTTATAGCAATCAGCCCCAGCATTTT.

This sequence joins TRBV19 and TRBJ1-2, with a weak D call TRBD1 (5 bases). The V end lost 10 bases, the J end lost 0 bases, and 15 bases lay between the germline ends. The V gene's germline CDR1 is LNHDA and CDR2 SQIVND (reference sequence). This CDR3 is 14 amino acids long. The CDR3 sequence is CAIGPGPSNYGYTF. The DNA for the CDR3 is TGTGCCATTGGACCGGGACCTTCTAACTATGGCTACACCTTC.

This clone has just one count. V usage is TRBV30 and J usage is TRBJ2-7; TRBD2 aligns across 16 bases. V dropped 3 bases and J dropped 1; count of bases not matched to a gene: 3. The CDR3 runs to 16 residues. Per the germline V gene, CDR1 is GTSNPN and CDR2 is SVGIG (reference sequence). This CDR3 is CAWSPGLAGGSYEQYF. In DNA, the CDR3 is TGTGCCTGGAGCCCGGGACTAGCGGGAGGGTCCTACGAGCAGTACTTC.

J is TRBJ1-1 and V is TRBV28; unclear D gene. Trimming pared 7 bases from V and 0 bases from J, leaving 12 bases between. Germline V gives CDR1 MDHEN, CDR2 SYDVKM. CDR3 length: 14 amino acids. The DNA for the CDR3 is TGTGCCAGCACCGAAGTCGCCCTGAACACTGAAGCTTTCTTT. Translated: CASTEVALNTEAFF.

The chain uses TRBV6-6 and TRBJ1-5; TRBD1 aligns across 8 bases. V lost 7 bases to trimming and J lost 6 bases; unmatched junction nucleotides: 14. The germline gives CDR1 MNHNY, CDR2 SVGAGI (reference sequence). The CDR3 is 16 residues long. The CDR3 DNA is TGTGCCAGCACAGGGGGCGCGATCTATCTGGGTCAGCCCCAGCATTTT. Its translation is CASTGGAIYLGQPQHF.

The chain has TRBV7-8 and TRBJ2-1; 8 bases map to TRBD1. The CDR3 has 12 amino acids. Looked up from germline, CDR1 is SGHVS and CDR2 is FQNEAQ. Trimming took 5 bases from V and 9 from J; bases not matched to a gene: 3. In DNA, the CDR3 is TGTGCCAGCAGCATCGACAGGGGTGAGCAGTTCTTC. Amino acid sequence: CASSIDRGEQFF. Combining the CDR3 with reference TRBV7-8 and TRBJ2-1 gives the whole variable domain GAGVSQSPRYKVAKRGQDVALRCDPISGHVSLFWYQQALGQGPEFLTYFQNEAQLDKSGLPSDRFFAERPEGSVSTLKIQRTQQEDSAVYLCASSIDRGEQFFGPGTRLTVL.

The chain has TRBV2 and TRBJ1-1; D is unresolved. Trimming pared 2 bases from V and 11 bases from J, leaving 15 bases between. This CDR3 contains 13 residues. The germline CDR1 and CDR2 sequences are SNHLY and FYNNEI. CDR3 DNA sequence: TGTGCCAGCAGTGAATTGATTCAAGAAAACGCTTTCTTT. Its protein is CASSELIQENAFF.

This chain joins TRBV13 and TRBJ2-7, with D tentatively TRBD1 or TRBD2 (5 bases each). Trimming removed 2 bases from V and 2 bases from J, with 10 bases in between. Germline CDR1 is PRHDT and CDR2 is FYEKMQ (reference sequence). The CDR3 runs to 14 residues. The CDR3 loop is CASSLRDRPYEQYF. The CDR3, as DNA: TGTGCCAGCAGCTTACGGGACCGACCCTACGAGCAGTACTTC. The whole variable domain, filled in from reference TRBV13 and TRBJ2-7, reads AAGVIQSPRHLIKEKRETATLKCYPIPRHDTVYWYQQGPGQDPQFLISFYEKMQSDKGSIPDRFSAQQFSDYHSELNMSSLELGDSALYFCASSLRDRPYEQYFGPGTRLTVT.

CDR3 sequence (DNA): TGTGCCAGCACCGGGACTAGCGGGGAATACGAGCAGTACTTC. It encodes CASTGTSGEYEQYF. The rearrangement joins TRBV5-6 to TRBJ2-7; 13 nucleotides agree with TRBD2. The germline V gene has CDR1 SGHDT and CDR2 YYEEEE. The CDR3 loop spans 14 amino acids. J lost 4 bases, V lost 6 bases, and 4 bases had no gene match.

The chain joins TRBV10-3 to TRBJ2-7; TRBD1 aligns across 7 bases. Unmatched junction bases numbered 5, after V lost 3 bases and J lost 3 bases. The CDR3 is 14 residues long. Germline loops: CDR1 ENHRY, CDR2 SYGVKD. The DNA of the CDR3 is TGTGCCATCAGTGACCCGGGACAGAACTACGAGCAGTACTTC. Translated: CAISDPGQNYEQYF.